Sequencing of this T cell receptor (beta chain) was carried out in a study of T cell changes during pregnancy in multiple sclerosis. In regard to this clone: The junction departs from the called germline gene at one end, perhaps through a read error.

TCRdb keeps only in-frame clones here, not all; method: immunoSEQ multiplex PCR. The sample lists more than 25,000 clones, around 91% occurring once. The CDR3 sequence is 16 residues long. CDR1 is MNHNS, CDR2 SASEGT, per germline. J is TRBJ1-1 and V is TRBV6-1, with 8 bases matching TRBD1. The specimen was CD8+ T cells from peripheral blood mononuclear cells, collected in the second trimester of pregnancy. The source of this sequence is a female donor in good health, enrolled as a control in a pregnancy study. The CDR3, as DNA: TGTGCCAGCAGTGAAGAGATGAGGACAGGGAACGCTGAAGCTTTCTTT. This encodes CASSEEMRTGNAEAFF.